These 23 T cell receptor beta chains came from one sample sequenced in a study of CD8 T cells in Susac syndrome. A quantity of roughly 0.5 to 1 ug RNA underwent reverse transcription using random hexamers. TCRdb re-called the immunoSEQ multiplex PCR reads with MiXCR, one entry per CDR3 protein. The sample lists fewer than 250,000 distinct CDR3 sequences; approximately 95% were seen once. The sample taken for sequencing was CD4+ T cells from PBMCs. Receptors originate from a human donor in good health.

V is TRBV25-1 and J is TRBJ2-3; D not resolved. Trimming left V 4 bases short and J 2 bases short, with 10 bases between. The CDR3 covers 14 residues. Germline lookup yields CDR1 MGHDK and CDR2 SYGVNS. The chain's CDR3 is CASSVGTYTDTQYF. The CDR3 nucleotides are TGTGCCAGCAGTGTCGGCACCTACACAGATACGCAGTATTTT.

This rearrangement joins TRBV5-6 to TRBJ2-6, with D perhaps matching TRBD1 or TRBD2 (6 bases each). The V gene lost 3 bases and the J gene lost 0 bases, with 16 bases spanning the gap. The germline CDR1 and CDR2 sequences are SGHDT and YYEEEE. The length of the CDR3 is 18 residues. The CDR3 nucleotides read TGTGCCAGCAGCTGGGGGGCAGACTTATACTCTGGGGCCAACGTCCTGACTTTC. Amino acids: CASSWGADLYSGANVLTF. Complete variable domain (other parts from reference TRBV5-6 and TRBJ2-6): DAGVTQSPTHLIKTRGQQVTLRCSPKSGHDTVSWYQQALGQGPQFIFQYYEEEERQRGNFPDRFSGHQFPNYSSELNVNALLLGDSALYLCASSWGADLYSGANVLTFGAGSRLTVL.

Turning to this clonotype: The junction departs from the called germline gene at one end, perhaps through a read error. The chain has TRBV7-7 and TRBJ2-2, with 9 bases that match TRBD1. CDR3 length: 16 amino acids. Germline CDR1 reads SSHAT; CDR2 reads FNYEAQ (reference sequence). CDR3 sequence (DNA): TGTGCTAGCAGCTTAGGGGACAGGGCGGACACCGGGGAGCTGTTTTTT. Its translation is CASSLGDRADTGELFF.

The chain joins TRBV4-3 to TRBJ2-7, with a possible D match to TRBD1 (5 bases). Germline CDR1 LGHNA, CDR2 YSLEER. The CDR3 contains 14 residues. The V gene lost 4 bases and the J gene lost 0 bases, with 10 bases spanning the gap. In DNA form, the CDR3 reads TGCGCCAGCAGCCGGACACTTCACTCCTACGAGCAGTACGTC. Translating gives CASSRTLHSYEQYV.

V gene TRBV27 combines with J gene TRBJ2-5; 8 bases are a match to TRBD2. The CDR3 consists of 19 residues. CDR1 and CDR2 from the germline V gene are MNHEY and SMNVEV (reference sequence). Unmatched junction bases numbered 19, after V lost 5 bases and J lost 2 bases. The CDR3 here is CASSRIPPGGAGVQETQYF. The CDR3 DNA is TGTGCCAGCAGTCGTATTCCCCCGGGGGGAGCGGGGGTTCAAGAGACCCAGTACTTC.

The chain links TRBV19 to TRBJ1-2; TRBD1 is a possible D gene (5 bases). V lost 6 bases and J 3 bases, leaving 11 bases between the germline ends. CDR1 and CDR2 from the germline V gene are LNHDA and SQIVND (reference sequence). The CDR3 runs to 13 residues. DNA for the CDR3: TGTGCCAGTAGCGGGACGGAATACTATGGCTACACCTTC. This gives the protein CASSGTEYYGYTF.

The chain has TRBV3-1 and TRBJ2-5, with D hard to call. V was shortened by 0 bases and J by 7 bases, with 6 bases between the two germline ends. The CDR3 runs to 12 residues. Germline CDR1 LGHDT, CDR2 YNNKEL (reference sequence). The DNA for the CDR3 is TGTGCCAGCAGCCAAGATGATTGGACCCAGTACTTC. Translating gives CASSQDDWTQYF.

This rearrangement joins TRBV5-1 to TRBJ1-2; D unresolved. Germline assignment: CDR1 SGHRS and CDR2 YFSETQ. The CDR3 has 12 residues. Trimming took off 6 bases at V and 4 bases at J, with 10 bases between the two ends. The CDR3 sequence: CASTEGAYGYTF. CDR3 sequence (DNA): TGCGCCAGCACGGAGGGTGCCTATGGCTACACCTTC.

The CDR3 DNA reads as TGTGCCAGTAGTATAAGGAGGGATGAGCAGTTCTTC. Translated: CASSIRRDEQFF. V gene TRBV19 combines with J gene TRBJ2-1; D might be TRBD2 (6 bases). This CDR3 region has 12 residues. CDR1 LNHDA and CDR2 SQIVND come from the germline V gene (reference sequence). Trimming took off 2 bases at V and 8 bases at J, with 7 bases between the two ends.

The chain's CDR3 is CASSNSGVDYEQYV. CDR3 nucleotide sequence: TGTGCCAGCAGCAATTCAGGGGTTGACTACGAGCAGTACGTC. The chain carries TRBV12-3 or TRBV12-4 and TRBJ2-7, with D possibly matching TRBD1 (6 bases). The germline V and J ends were trimmed by 6 bases and 3 bases, with 15 bases remaining between them. The CDR3 is 14 amino acids.

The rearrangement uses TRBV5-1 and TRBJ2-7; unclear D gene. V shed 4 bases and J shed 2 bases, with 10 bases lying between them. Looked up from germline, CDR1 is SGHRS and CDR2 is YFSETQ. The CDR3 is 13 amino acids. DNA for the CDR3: TGCGCCAGCAGCGGGCAGAGCCCCTACGAGCAGTACTTC. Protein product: CASSGQSPYEQYF.

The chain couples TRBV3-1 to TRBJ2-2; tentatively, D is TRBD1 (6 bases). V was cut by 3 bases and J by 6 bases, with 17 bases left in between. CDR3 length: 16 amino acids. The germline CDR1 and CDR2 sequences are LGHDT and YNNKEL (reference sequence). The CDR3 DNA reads TGTGCCAGCAGCCAGTTCAACAGGGTGGAGTCCGGGGAGCTGTTTTTT. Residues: CASSQFNRVESGELFF.

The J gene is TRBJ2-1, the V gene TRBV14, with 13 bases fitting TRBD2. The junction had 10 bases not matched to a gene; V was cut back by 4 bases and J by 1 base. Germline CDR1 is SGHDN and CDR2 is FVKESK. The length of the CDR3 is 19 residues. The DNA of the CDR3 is TGTGCCAGCAGCCCGGAGGGAGGACTAGCGGGGGTATCCTACAATGAGCAGTTCTTC. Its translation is CASSPEGGLAGVSYNEQFF.

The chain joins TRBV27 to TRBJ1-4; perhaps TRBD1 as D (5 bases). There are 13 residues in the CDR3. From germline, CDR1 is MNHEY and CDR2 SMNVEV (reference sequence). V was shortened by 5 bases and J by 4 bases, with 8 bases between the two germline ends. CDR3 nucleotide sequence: TGTGCCAGCAGTCGGGGCCTTAATGAAAAACTGTTTTTT. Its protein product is CASSRGLNEKLFF.

CDR3 nucleotide sequence: TGTGCCAGCAGTTACGACAGGGGGCGCGGGTCCTATAATTCACCCCTCCACTTT. Protein: CASSYDRGRGSYNSPLHF. The J gene is TRBJ1-6, the V gene TRBV6-5, with 10 bases identical to TRBD1. The germline gives CDR1 MNHEY, CDR2 SVGAGI. The CDR3 spans 18 residues. Germline trimming cut 2 bases from V and 1 base from J; bases unmatched to any gene: 5.

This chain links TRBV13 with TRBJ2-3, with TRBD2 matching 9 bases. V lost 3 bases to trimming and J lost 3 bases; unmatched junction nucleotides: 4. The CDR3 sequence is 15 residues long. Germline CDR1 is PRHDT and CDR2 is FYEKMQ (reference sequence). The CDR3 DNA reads TGTGCCAGCAGCTTGCGGGGGGGCTCTACAGATACGCAGTATTTT. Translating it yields CASSLRGGSTDTQYF.

The CDR3 protein is CASSPSPGANQPQHF. CDR3 bases: TGTGCCAGCAGCCCCAGCCCCGGGGCCAATCAGCCCCAGCATTTT. The J gene is TRBJ1-5, the V gene TRBV3-1; TRBD1 might be the D (5 bases). Germline V CDR1 and CDR2: LGHDT, YNNKEL (reference sequence). This CDR3 contains 15 residues. Trimming took 4 bases from V and 3 from J, leaving 13 bases between them.

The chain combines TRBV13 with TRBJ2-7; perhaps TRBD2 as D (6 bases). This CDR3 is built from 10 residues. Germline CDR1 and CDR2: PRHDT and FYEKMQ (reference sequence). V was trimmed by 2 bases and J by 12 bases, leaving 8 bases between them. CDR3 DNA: TGTGCCAGCAGCTTACGGAGGGGGTACTTC. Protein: CASSLRRGYF. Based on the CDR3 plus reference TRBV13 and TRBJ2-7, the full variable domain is AAGVIQSPRHLIKEKRETATLKCYPIPRHDTVYWYQQGPGQDPQFLISFYEKMQSDKGSIPDRFSAQQFSDYHSELNMSSLELGDSALYFCASSLRRGYFGPGTRLTVT.

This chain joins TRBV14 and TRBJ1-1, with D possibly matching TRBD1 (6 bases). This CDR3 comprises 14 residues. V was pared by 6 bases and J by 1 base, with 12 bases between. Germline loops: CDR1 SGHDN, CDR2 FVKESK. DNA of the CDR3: TGTGCCAGCAGACCCAGACAGGCGAACACTGAAGCTTTCTTT. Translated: CASRPRQANTEAFF.

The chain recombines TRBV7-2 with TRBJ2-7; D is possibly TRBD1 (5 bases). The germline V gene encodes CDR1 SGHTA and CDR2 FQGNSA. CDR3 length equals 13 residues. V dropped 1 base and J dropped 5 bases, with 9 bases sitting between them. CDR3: CASSLDRIDEQYF. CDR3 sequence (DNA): TGTGCCAGCAGCTTAGACAGGATCGACGAGCAGTACTTC.

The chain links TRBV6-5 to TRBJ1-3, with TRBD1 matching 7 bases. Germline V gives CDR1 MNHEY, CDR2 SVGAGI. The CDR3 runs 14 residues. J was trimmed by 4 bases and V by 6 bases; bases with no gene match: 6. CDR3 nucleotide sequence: TGTGCCAGCAGCTGGAGACAGGGAGGAAACACCATATATTTT. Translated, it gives CASSWRQGGNTIYF.

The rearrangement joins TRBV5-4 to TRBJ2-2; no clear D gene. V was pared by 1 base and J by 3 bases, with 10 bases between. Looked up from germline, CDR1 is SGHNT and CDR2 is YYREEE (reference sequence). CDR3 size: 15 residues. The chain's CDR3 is CASSLNVRYTGELFF. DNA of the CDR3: TGTGCCAGCAGCTTGAACGTCCGATACACCGGGGAGCTGTTTTTT. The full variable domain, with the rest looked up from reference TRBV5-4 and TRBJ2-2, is ETGVTQSPTHLIKTRGQQVTLRCSSQSGHNTVSWYQQALGQGPQFIFQYYREEENGRGNFPPRFSGLQFPNYSSELNVNALELDDSALYLCASSLNVRYTGELFFGEGSRLTVL.

The CDR3 reads CATSDPSALQETQYF. CDR3 coding DNA: TGTGCCACCAGTGATCCTTCGGCGCTACAAGAGACCCAGTACTTC. The chain links TRBV24-1 to TRBJ2-5, with no clear D. This CDR3 is 15 amino acids long. The germline CDR1 and CDR2 sequences are KGHDR and SFDVKD. Trimming pared 3 bases from V and 2 bases from J, leaving 12 bases between.